The 21 T cell receptor beta chains below were found in one sample sequenced in a study of T cells in Graves' hyperthyroidism and ophthalmopathy (dated by TCRdb to the late 2010s). To prepare the library, multiplex PCR was applied. Sequencing took place on an Illumina HiSeq 2000. TCR beta CDR3 regions were amplified from RNA transcripts. For the first round of RT-PCR on the TCR CDR3, the HTBI primer set was used together with the Qiagen OneStep RT-PCR kit. TCRdb itself trimmed the public reads at Q25 with fastp, ran MiXCR and retained productive beta chains. Each entry merges the rows of one CDR3 protein and shows their most common DNA and genes. The sample table records 250,000 or so distinct CDR3 sequences; around 17% of these occur just once. The ten top clones hold 28% of the sample. Sequencing was carried out using blood. These receptors were obtained from a woman under 30 with Graves' ophthalmopathy.

This clonotype has ten or more counts. V and J are TRBV28 and TRBJ1-1; D not certain. Germline V gene lookup returns CDR1 MDHEN and CDR2 SYDVKM. The CDR3 consists of 15 residues. V was clipped by 0 bases and J by 0 bases, with 8 bases between them. CDR3 residues: CASSLWAGLNTEAFF. The DNA of the CDR3 is TGTGCCAGCAGTTTATGGGCAGGTCTGAACACTGAAGCTTTCTTT.

V gene TRBV7-9 combines with J gene TRBJ2-5, with 12 bases identical to TRBD2. Germline assignment: CDR1 SEHNR and CDR2 FQNEAQ (reference sequence). After removal of 5 bases from V and 2 bases from J, the junction contained 24 bases not matched to a gene. CDR3 length: 22 amino acids. CDR3 region: CASSPRTSGVIAYEVHQETQYF. The CDR3 bases are TGTGCCAGCAGCCCACGGACTAGCGGGGTTATAGCATACGAAGTACATCAAGAGACCCAGTACTTC.

This clonotype has a count of ten or more. The J gene is TRBJ1-5, the V gene TRBV19; D possibly corresponds to TRBD1 (5 bases). The CDR3 spans 14 residues. Trimming removed 4 bases at V and 4 bases at J, with 11 bases between. Germline CDR1 and CDR2: LNHDA and SQIVND (reference sequence). DNA for the CDR3: TGTGCCAGTAGTAGTGAGGGGATGAATCAGCCCCAGCATTTT. It specifies CASSSEGMNQPQHF.

This clonotype was found many times. CDR3 nucleotides: TGTGCCAGCAGTTTAGGTTGTTTGGAGCAGTACTTC. Its translation is CASSLGCLEQYF. The rearrangement uses TRBV28 and TRBJ2-7; D is uncertain. This CDR3 spans 12 amino acids. V lost 2 bases to trimming and J lost 7 bases, with 9 bases between them. Germline V gene sequence: CDR1 MDHEN, CDR2 SYDVKM.

This clonotype was found many times. The chain combines TRBV13 with TRBJ2-7; 9 bases line up with TRBD2. Germline CDR1 and CDR2: PRHDT and FYEKMQ (reference sequence). The CDR3 totals 15 residues. Trimming removed 5 bases from V and 2 bases from J; junction bases left unmatched: 7. CDR3 nucleotides: TGTGCCAGCAGCCTTAGCGGGAGTTGGACCTACGAGCAGTACTTC. This encodes CASSLSGSWTYEQYF.

This clonotype was seen at least ten times. V is TRBV20-1 and J is TRBJ2-1; 16 bases align to TRBD2. The CDR3 consists of 17 residues. Germline assignment: CDR1 DFQATT and CDR2 SNEGSKA (reference sequence). V was pared by 5 bases and J by 7 bases, with 11 bases of the junction left unmatched. CDR3 amino acids: CSASGTSGRAKVNEQFF. The CDR3 DNA sequence: TGCAGTGCTTCTGGGACTAGCGGGAGGGCCAAAGTTAATGAGCAGTTCTTC.

This clonotype appeared many times. The chain is built from TRBV9 and TRBJ2-7; 11 bases are shared with TRBD2. The V and J ends lost 0 bases and 3 bases, in that order; junction bases with no gene match: 8. Germline CDR1 reads SGDLS; CDR2 reads YYNGEE. This CDR3 is built from 17 residues. The CDR3: CASSVGGTSGTDYEQYF. In nucleotides, the CDR3 is TGTGCCAGCAGCGTAGGTGGGACTAGCGGAACCGACTACGAGCAGTACTTC.

This clonotype was found many times. The chain combines TRBV28 with TRBJ2-7; the D gene is possibly TRBD1 (5 bases). Trimming took 6 bases from V and 6 from J, leaving 18 bases between them. This CDR3 spans 14 amino acids. Per the germline V gene, CDR1 is MDHEN and CDR2 is SYDVKM. The CDR3 nucleotides are TGTGCCAGCAGCTTACGGTTCAGGGCGGTCGAGCAGTACTTC. Its translation is CASSLRFRAVEQYF.

This clonotype was seen repeatedly, ten times or more. The V gene is TRBV3-1, the J gene TRBJ2-1, with 11 bases lining up with TRBD2. The V gene end was trimmed by 8 bases and the J gene end by 3 bases; junction bases not matched to a gene: 12. Germline CDR1 reads LGHDT; CDR2 reads YNNKEL (reference sequence). The CDR3 loop spans 17 amino acids. CDR3 DNA: TGTGCCAGCGGACGAACTAGCGGGAGACTACGCTACAATGAGCAGTTCTTC. It codes for CASGRTSGRLRYNEQFF.

This clonotype came up many times. The chain uses TRBV9 and TRBJ1-2, with 7 positions matching TRBD1. Looked up from germline, CDR1 is SGDLS and CDR2 is YYNGEE. This CDR3 contains 14 residues. Trimming removed 4 bases from V and 4 bases from J; junction bases left unmatched: 7. The CDR3 protein is CASSPGQTTYGYTF. CDR3 DNA: TGTGCCAGCAGCCCGGGACAGACAACCTATGGCTACACCTTC.

The rearrangement joins TRBV28 to TRBJ1-1; tentative D call: TRBD1 (5 bases). Trimming cost V 7 bases and J 5 bases, with 20 bases left between them. The CDR3 length is 15 residues. In germline, CDR1 is MDHEN, CDR2 SYDVKM. The CDR3 DNA reads as TGTGCCAGCACGGGACGCGCAAACGGTGGGACTGAAGCTTTCTTT. Encoded protein: CASTGRANGGTEAFF. Supplemented by reference TRBV28 and TRBJ1-1, the full variable domain reads DVKVTQSSRYLVKRTGEKVFLECVQDMDHENMFWYRQDPGLGLRLIYFSYDVKMKEKGDIPEGYSVSREKKERFSLILESASTNQTSMYLCASTGRANGGTEAFFGQGTRLTVV.

This clonotype was recorded many times. The CDR3: CASRTGGTGYEQYF. The DNA for the CDR3 is TGTGCCAGCAGAACAGGCGGGACAGGGTACGAGCAGTACTTC. The chain recombines TRBV7-2 with TRBJ2-7; 9 bases align to TRBD1. From germline, CDR1 is SGHTA and CDR2 FQGNSA. The CDR3 contains 14 residues. V lost 6 bases and J lost 4; bases outside the gene matches: 7.

This clonotype appeared many times. The rearrangement joins TRBV20-1 to TRBJ1-6; no definite D call. Germline-derived CDR1 and CDR2 are DFQATT and SNEGSKA (reference sequence). Between the trimmed V and J ends, which lost 0 bases and 0 bases, there was a span of 9 bases. This CDR3 has 16 amino acids. CDR3 sequence reads: CSARDRQSSYNSPLHF. The CDR3 region has the DNA TGCAGTGCTAGAGATCGGCAGAGCTCCTATAATTCACCCCTCCACTTT.

This clonotype was observed many times. The rearrangement links TRBV7-3 to TRBJ2-3; D unresolved. This CDR3 spans 14 amino acids. CDR1 SGHTA and CDR2 FQGTGA come from the germline V gene. The V and J ends lost 4 bases and 1 base respectively, with 9 bases between them. The CDR3 nucleotides read TGTGCCAGCAGCTCCGGTGGAGGCACAGATACGCAGTATTTT. Its translation: CASSSGGGTDTQYF.

There are many counts of this clonotype. V and J are TRBV29-1 and TRBJ1-4; unclear D gene. CDR1 is SQVTM, CDR2 ANQGSEA, per germline. This CDR3 has 14 residues. V was cut by 4 bases and J by 6 bases, with 15 bases left in between. CDR3 in amino acids: CSVALAGSYEKLFF. Written as DNA, the CDR3 is TGCAGCGTTGCGCTTGCGGGGTCTTATGAAAAACTGTTTTTT.

At least ten counts were recorded for this clonotype. The V and J genes are TRBV14 and TRBJ1-1; D gene uncertain. The CDR3 spans 13 residues. The germline V gene has CDR1 SGHDN and CDR2 FVKESK. V was cut by 2 bases and J by 1 base, with 5 bases left in between. CDR3 amino acids: CASSQTSNTEAFF. CDR3 nucleotides: TGTGCCAGCAGCCAAACCTCGAACACTGAAGCTTTCTTT.

This clonotype was counted a few times. The chain carries TRBV28 and TRBJ1-1; TRBD1 matches 8 bases. The CDR3 consists of 15 residues. Germline V gives CDR1 MDHEN, CDR2 SYDVKM. The ends lost 6 bases at V and 4 bases at J; junction bases unmatched: 10. CDR3 amino acids: CASRPTGAAVTEAFF. The CDR3 DNA follows: TGTGCCAGCAGACCGACAGGGGCGGCGGTCACTGAAGCTTTCTTT. Looking up the rest from reference TRBV28 and TRBJ1-1 gives the full variable domain: DVKVTQSSRYLVKRTGEKVFLECVQDMDHENMFWYRQDPGLGLRLIYFSYDVKMKEKGDIPEGYSVSREKKERFSLILESASTNQTSMYLCASRPTGAAVTEAFFGQGTRLTVV.

This clonotype has ten or more counts. The genes are TRBV6-2 or TRBV6-3 and TRBJ2-2; D might be TRBD2 (6 bases). Germline CDR1 MNHEY, CDR2 SVGEGT. The CDR3 totals 16 residues. The V end was cut by 5 bases, the J end by 4 bases, with 17 bases between. The CDR3 spells CASSPKLAVGTGELFF. Here the CDR3 DNA reads TGTGCCAGCAGTCCCAAACTAGCAGTGGGCACCGGGGAGCTGTTTTTT.

This clonotype was detected ten times or more. The chain links TRBV5-6 to TRBJ2-1, with 8 bases fitting TRBD2. CDR3 size: 13 residues. From germline, CDR1 is SGHDT and CDR2 YYEEEE. V shed 1 base, J shed 11 bases, and the junction held 5 bases outside the gene matches. The CDR3 DNA is TGTGCCAGCAGCTTGCTAGCGGGTCCCCAGCAGTTCTTC. This codes for CASSLLAGPQQFF.

This clonotype was seen a few times. A clone one base away is much larger, so this may be a read error. The V call is TRBV6-1, the J call TRBJ1-1; TRBD1 might be the D (5 bases). The CDR3 extends over 14 amino acids. The germline V gene has CDR1 MNHNS and CDR2 SASEGT. Trimming removed 7 bases from V and 1 base from J, with 13 bases in between. The CDR3 DNA sequence: TGTGCCAGCACCCGGGGAGACAGGAACACTGAAGCTTTCTTT. Translation: CASTRGDRNTEAFF.

In its sample, this clonotype was seen many times. The chain carries TRBV10-3 and TRBJ2-3, with D unresolved. Trimming took off 0 bases at V and 0 bases at J, with 4 bases between the two ends. The CDR3 is 14 amino acids. Germline V gives CDR1 ENHRY, CDR2 SYGVKD. CDR3 nucleotides: TGTGCCATCAGTGAGTCGCAGAGCACAGATACGCAGTATTTT. It specifies CAISESQSTDTQYF.